The 4 T cell receptor beta chains in this list originate from one sample, sequenced in a study of T-cell memory formation after mild COVID-19. TCRdb reanalysed the 5' RACE reads using MiXCR and keeps one entry per CDR3 protein. The table lists 15,000 to 20,000 distinct CDR3 sequences, around 25% of them singletons. Sample: PBMCs or a T cell subset sorted from them (not recorded which). Source of these receptors: a young man who had mild COVID-19 (a few samples of this study predate the infection). Cell type and time point are not known.

This chain links TRBV6-5 with TRBJ1-1, with 8 bases fitting TRBD1. Germline CDR1 MNHEY, CDR2 SVGAGI. The CDR3 is 13 residues long. Unmatched junction bases numbered 7, after V lost 6 bases and J lost 7 bases. The CDR3 bases are TGTGCCAGCAGCTACAACAGGGGGAATGAAGCTTTCTTT. Its protein product is CASSYNRGNEAFF.

This clonotype was picked up a small number of times. The gene calls are TRBV6-6 and TRBJ2-3; D uncertain. CDR3 size: 15 residues. Germline V gene sequence: CDR1 MNHNY, CDR2 SVGAGI (reference sequence). V lost 6 bases and J 6 bases, leaving 19 bases between the germline ends. The CDR3 sequence is CASRPRVVGYDTQYF. The CDR3 DNA sequence: TGTGCCAGCAGGCCCCGGGTAGTGGGGTATGATACGCAGTATTTT.

The V call is TRBV9, the J call TRBJ2-5, with D perhaps matching TRBD1 (7 bases). The CDR3 has 14 residues. Trimming removed 3 bases at V and 0 bases at J, with 9 bases between. Germline values: CDR1 SGDLS, CDR2 YYNGEE. As DNA, the CDR3 is TGTGCCAGCAGCGGGAGGGGGCACCAAGAGACCCAGTACTTC. It yields the protein CASSGRGHQETQYF. The whole variable domain, remainder taken from reference TRBV9 and TRBJ2-5, is DSGVTQTPKHLITATGQRVTLRCSPRSGDLSVYWYQQSLDQGLQFLIQYYNGEERAKGNILERFSAQQFPDLHSELNLSSLELGDSALYFCASSGRGHQETQYFGPGTRLLVL.

The chain has TRBV12-3 or TRBV12-4 and TRBJ2-3; 8 nucleotides align to TRBD1. This CDR3 comprises 14 residues. V gave up 4 bases and J gave up 1 base; unmatched junction bases: 1. The CDR3 sequence is CASSWGQGTDTQYF. The CDR3 nucleotides are TGTGCCAGCAGTTGGGGACAGGGCACAGATACGCAGTATTTT.